This T cell receptor beta chain was captured by sequencing in a study of Ad26.COV2.S vaccination and SARS-CoV-2 variants. TCRdb's table, derived via immunoSEQ multiplex PCR, lists solely in-frame clones and lacks some. The sample lists 450,000 to 550,000 clones, about 88% occurring once. With V trimmed by 7 bases and J by 6 bases, 12 bases remained unmatched. There are 14 residues in the CDR3. Looked up from germline, CDR1 is MNHEY and CDR2 is SMNVEV (reference sequence). Treatment noted: roughly 20 received Ad26.COV2.S at low or high dose, single or two shots; 5 received placebo; per-sample allocation not given. Specimens were obtained on day 63 following the first vaccine or placebo injection.

This receptor was identified in a person between 18 and 65 years old who received the Ad26.COV2.S COVID-19 vaccine or a placebo. The sequencing here drew on peripheral blood, taken in a trial of Ad26.COV2.S vaccine versus placebo. The chain uses TRBV27 and TRBJ2-7; 7 bases are shared with TRBD1. The CDR3 region is CASIRTGPFGEQYF. The CDR3 bases are TGTGCCAGCATCAGGACAGGCCCCTTCGGCGAGCAGTACTTC.